These 27 T cell receptor beta chains were sequenced from one sample in a study of blood T cells in healthy people across ages. Then a second PCR, running roughly 6 to 12 cycles, was carried out with a sample-barcoded 5' primer and a J-beta primer mix. TCRdb reanalysed the 5' RACE reads using MiXCR and keeps one entry per CDR3 protein. Of hundreds of thousands of distinct CDR3 sequences listed, roughly 21% are singletons. Input material: blood. The receptors derive from a man between 65 and 80 years old in good health.

The chain has TRBV15 and TRBJ1-6, with D unresolved. CDR1 is LNHNV and CDR2 is YYDKDF in the germline V gene (reference sequence). V shed 0 bases and J shed 7 bases, with 10 bases lying between them. The CDR3 extends over 15 amino acids. The CDR3 nucleotides read TGTGCCACCAGCAGAGATGGGGTTAGAAATTCACCCCTCCACTTT. Translating it yields CATSRDGVRNSPLHF.

In its sample, this clonotype was seen a few times. V is TRBV7-2 and J is TRBJ2-1, with 10 bases fitting TRBD2. Germline V gene data show CDR1 as SGHTA and CDR2 as FQGNSA. The CDR3 spans 15 residues. V dropped 5 bases and J dropped 5; count of bases not matched to a gene: 6. The CDR3 protein is CASSSLAGANNEQFF. In nucleotides, the CDR3 is TGTGCCAGCAGCAGCCTAGCGGGAGCCAACAATGAGCAGTTCTTC. The full variable domain, rest sourced from reference TRBV7-2 and TRBJ2-1, is GAGVSQSPSNKVTEKGKDVELRCDPISGHTALYWYRQSLGQGLEFLIYFQGNSAPDKSGLPSDRFSAERTGGSVSTLTIQRTQQEDSAVYLCASSSLAGANNEQFFGPGTRLTVL.

As to this clonotype: Sequence at one end of the junction differs from germline and may be a read error. The V gene is TRBV6-1, the J gene TRBJ2-5; D might be TRBD2 (5 bases). The CDR3 consists of 14 residues. CDR1 and CDR2 (germline): MNHNS, SASEGT. The CDR3 DNA follows: TGTGCCTGCAGTAACGGACGGGGTAGAGAGACCCAGTACTTC. Translating gives CACSNGRGRETQYF.

This sequence joins TRBV18 and TRBJ2-5; no clear D gene. V was trimmed by 2 bases and J by 2 bases, leaving 6 bases between them. The CDR3 has 13 residues. Per the germline V gene, CDR1 is KGHSH and CDR2 is LQKENI. The chain's CDR3 is CASSPDVQETQYF. DNA for the CDR3: TGTGCCAGCTCACCAGATGTACAAGAGACCCAGTACTTC. Together with reference TRBV18 and TRBJ2-5, the CDR3 gives the full variable domain: NAGVMQNPRHLVRRRGQEARLRCSPMKGHSHVYWYRQLPEEGLKFMVYLQKENIIDESGMPKERFSAEFPKEGPSILRIQQVVRGDSAAYFCASSPDVQETQYFGPGTRLLVL.

This clonotype came up a few times. The chain recombines TRBV20-1 with TRBJ2-5; a possible D gene is TRBD2 (5 bases). In germline, CDR1 is DFQATT, CDR2 SNEGSKA (reference sequence). CDR3 length: 13 amino acids. Trimming removed 5 bases from V and 2 bases from J, with 12 bases in between. The CDR3 protein is CSAPRPGQETQYF. The CDR3 DNA reads as TGCAGTGCTCCCAGACCGGGGCAAGAGACCCAGTACTTC.

The chain is built from TRBV20-1 and TRBJ2-3, with D hard to call. Trimming removed 1 base at V and 4 bases at J, with 6 bases between. Germline CDR1 is DFQATT and CDR2 is SNEGSKA (reference sequence). The CDR3 runs to 12 residues. CDR3 residues: CSARVGSDTQYF. In DNA, the CDR3 is TGCAGTGCTAGAGTAGGATCAGATACGCAGTATTTT.

This clonotype was seen only a few times. At one end, the junction sequence differs from germline, possibly due to a read error. The V and J genes are TRBV20-1 and TRBJ1-1; the D gene is possibly TRBD1 (6 bases). The CDR3 loop spans 13 amino acids. Germline V gives CDR1 DFQATT, CDR2 SNEGSKA (reference sequence). CDR3 DNA sequence: TGCAGTGTTAGGTCAGGGGTGAACACTGAAGCCTTCTTT. It encodes CSVRSGVNTEAFF.

The table lists this clonotype with many counts. The J gene is TRBJ2-7, the V gene TRBV10-2; D is ambiguous. Germline-derived CDR1 and CDR2 are WSHSY and SAAADI. Trimming cost V 4 bases and J 3 bases, with 7 bases left between them. CDR3 length: 12 amino acids. CDR3 amino acids: CASSGQVYEQYF. The DNA of the CDR3 is TGCGCCAGCAGTGGGCAGGTCTACGAGCAGTACTTC.

At least ten counts were recorded for this clonotype. The chain couples TRBV20-1 to TRBJ2-4, with a weak D call TRBD2 (5 bases). V was shortened by 1 base and J by 10 bases, with 14 bases between the two germline ends. The CDR3 is 13 residues long. Germline V CDR1 and CDR2: DFQATT, SNEGSKA (reference sequence). In DNA, the CDR3 is TGCAGTGCTAGAGTCGTCGGGGAGCGAATTCAGTACTTC. It specifies CSARVVGERIQYF.

This clonotype has more than one count but fewer than ten. This sequence joins TRBV9 and TRBJ2-1; D perhaps matches TRBD2 (5 bases). V was cut by 0 bases and J by 7 bases, with 11 bases left in between. CDR1 SGDLS and CDR2 YYNGEE come from the germline V gene. The CDR3 consists of 14 residues. CDR3 loop: CASSVADYANEQFF. CDR3 bases: TGTGCCAGCAGCGTAGCCGACTACGCAAATGAGCAGTTCTTC.

The chain couples TRBV24-1 to TRBJ2-5; TRBD1 matches at 8 bases. V lost 7 bases, J lost 5 bases, and 11 bases stayed unmatched. CDR3 size: 15 residues. Germline V gene lookup returns CDR1 KGHDR and CDR2 SFDVKD. CDR3 residues: CATSTRQGTHETQYF. In nucleotides, the CDR3 is TGTGCCACCAGCACACGACAGGGGACCCACGAGACCCAGTACTTC.

This clonotype was counted between two and nine times. The chain links TRBV20-1 to TRBJ2-6; the D is unclear. The CDR3 contains 13 residues. The germline V gene has CDR1 DFQATT and CDR2 SNEGSKA (reference sequence). V was shortened by 6 bases and J by 4 bases, with 10 bases between the two germline ends. The CDR3 DNA reads TGCAGTGCGGCCTTTGAGGGGGCCAACGTCCTGACTTTC. As protein: CSAAFEGANVLTF.

This clonotype was seen more than once but under ten times. The chain carries TRBV20-1 and TRBJ2-4; 9 nucleotides align to TRBD1. The CDR3 sequence is 15 residues long. Losses at the gene ends were 5 bases for V and 7 bases for J; bases not matched to a gene: 12. Germline CDR1 and CDR2: DFQATT and SNEGSKA (reference sequence). CDR3 in amino acids: CSAGHPRDRVNIQYF. Here the CDR3 DNA reads TGCAGTGCTGGACATCCACGGGACAGGGTGAACATTCAGTACTTC.

This clonotype occurred a few times. The V call is TRBV14, the J call TRBJ2-4, with D perhaps TRBD2 (5 bases). V gave up 0 bases and J gave up 7 bases, with 13 bases separating them. The CDR3 runs to 15 residues. Germline CDR1 SGHDN, CDR2 FVKESK. The CDR3: CASSQDSARRNIQYF. As DNA, the CDR3 is TGTGCCAGCAGCCAAGACTCAGCCAGGAGGAACATTCAGTACTTC.

The chain links TRBV7-9 to TRBJ2-1; no clear D. Germline V gene sequence: CDR1 SEHNR, CDR2 FQNEAQ (reference sequence). This CDR3 has 16 amino acids. Trimming took 6 bases from V and 0 from J, leaving 15 bases between them. The CDR3 sequence: CASRTNFGSSYNEQFF. The CDR3, as DNA: TGTGCCAGCAGGACCAATTTCGGATCCTCCTACAATGAGCAGTTCTTC.

This clonotype was detected a few times. The chain combines TRBV5-1 with TRBJ2-6, with a tentative D call TRBD1 (6 bases). Germline CDR1 reads SGHRS; CDR2 reads YFSETQ. Trimming removed 4 bases at V and 10 bases at J, with 15 bases between. The CDR3 sequence is 14 residues long. CDR3 amino acids: CASSHRDTGNVLTF. CDR3 coding DNA: TGCGCCAGCAGCCACCGGGACACAGGAAACGTCCTGACTTTC.

V gene TRBV29-1 combines with J gene TRBJ2-5, with TRBD1 matching 9 bases. The germline V gene has CDR1 SQVTM and CDR2 ANQGSEA. CDR3 length: 12 residues. With 7 bases clipped from V and 4 bases from J, the junction kept 4 bases outside the gene matches. The DNA of the CDR3 is TGCAGCGCTTCGGACAGGGGAGAGACCCAGTACTTC. As protein: CSASDRGETQYF.

This clonotype came up a few times. V usage is TRBV28 and J usage is TRBJ2-7, with a tentative D call TRBD2 (5 bases). The V and J ends lost 8 bases and 0 bases respectively, with 17 bases between them. Germline V gene sequence: CDR1 MDHEN, CDR2 SYDVKM. This CDR3 spans 15 amino acids. In nucleotides, the CDR3 is TGTGCCAGCGCGACGAGTGGGGAGAGCTCCTACGAGCAGTACTTC. Amino acids: CASATSGESSYEQYF.

The V gene is TRBV12-3 or TRBV12-4, the J gene TRBJ2-1; 7 bases are shared with TRBD2. The CDR3 is 14 amino acids. The junction had 7 bases not matched to a gene; V was cut back by 6 bases and J by 5 bases. DNA for the CDR3: TGTGCCAGCAGCCTCAGCGGGACCCACAATGAGCAGTTCTTC. Its protein product is CASSLSGTHNEQFF.

At least ten counts were recorded for this clonotype. The V call is TRBV6-1, the J call TRBJ1-1, with D uncertain. Germline CDR1 and CDR2: MNHNS and SASEGT. V lost 2 bases and J 6 bases, leaving 13 bases between the germline ends. The CDR3 is made up of 14 amino acids. The CDR3 nucleotides read TGTGCCAGCAGTGAAATAAGCAGAACCTCTGAAGCTTTCTTT. Translated, it gives CASSEISRTSEAFF.

This clonotype appeared a few times. The chain joins TRBV5-1 to TRBJ2-2, with a possible D match to TRBD2 (6 bases). This CDR3 has 15 amino acids. Trimming cost V 2 bases and J 7 bases, with 15 bases left between them. Germline values: CDR1 SGHRS, CDR2 YFSETQ. CDR3 amino acids: CASSLDGRSSGELFF. The CDR3 bases are TGCGCCAGCAGCTTAGACGGGAGATCCAGCGGGGAGCTGTTTTTT. Full variable domain (missing parts from reference TRBV5-1 and TRBJ2-2): KAGVTQTPRYLIKTRGQQVTLSCSPISGHRSVSWYQQTPGQGLQFLFEYFSETQRNKGNFPGRFSGRQFSNSRSEMNVSTLELGDSALYLCASSLDGRSSGELFFGEGSRLTVL.

This clonotype was seen a few times. The V and J genes are TRBV19 and TRBJ1-1; 7 nucleotides agree with TRBD1. With V trimmed by 4 bases and J by 0 bases, 2 bases remained unmatched. From germline, CDR1 is LNHDA and CDR2 SQIVND (reference sequence). The CDR3 spans 14 residues. In DNA form, the CDR3 reads TGTGCCAGTAGTAAACAGGGGATGAACACTGAAGCTTTCTTT. It yields the protein CASSKQGMNTEAFF.

This clonotype was picked up many times. The chain links TRBV20-1 to TRBJ2-1; 8 bases fit TRBD2. The CDR3 runs to 15 residues. The germline V gene encodes CDR1 DFQATT and CDR2 SNEGSKA (reference sequence). Trimming removed 4 bases from V and 7 bases from J; junction bases left unmatched: 12. CDR3 sequence (DNA): TGCAGTGCTACCTCTGAAGCGGGAGCCCGAAATGAGCAGTTCTTC. Its translation is CSATSEAGARNEQFF.

The chain uses TRBV11-2 and TRBJ2-2; 7 bases fit TRBD2. The CDR3 has 15 amino acids. The junction had 6 bases not matched to a gene; V was cut back by 6 bases and J by 2 bases. Germline CDR1 SGHAT, CDR2 FQNNGV. CDR3 sequence (DNA): TGTGCCAGCAGAATGGGACTACAAAACACCGGGGAGCTGTTTTTT. The encoded protein is CASRMGLQNTGELFF.

The V call is TRBV18, the J call TRBJ2-6; TRBD1 agrees at 9 bases. Germline trimming cut 3 bases from V and 0 bases from J; bases unmatched to any gene: 3. The CDR3 totals 17 residues. CDR1 and CDR2 from the germline V gene are KGHSH and LQKENI. DNA for the CDR3: TGTGCCAGCTCACCGGGACAGGGAACCTCTGGGGCCAACGTCCTGACTTTC. Translated: CASSPGQGTSGANVLTF.

The chain is built from TRBV9 and TRBJ2-1; 7 bases agree with TRBD2. Germline CDR1 SGDLS, CDR2 YYNGEE. The ends lost 2 bases at V and 9 bases at J; junction bases unmatched: 5. The length of the CDR3 is 13 residues. The CDR3 coding sequence is TGTGCCAGCAGCGTGGATACTAGCGTTGAGCAGTTCTTC. Residues: CASSVDTSVEQFF.

V and J are TRBV11-3 and TRBJ2-1; 9 nucleotides agree with TRBD1. The tail of the sequence fits TRBJ2-7 better, so the J call may be wrong. The CDR3 spans 16 residues. Germline V gene lookup returns CDR1 SGHNT and CDR2 YENEEA. DNA for the CDR3: TGTGCCAGCAGCTCGGCACACGGGACAGGGTACAACGAGCAGTACTTC. It yields the protein CASSSAHGTGYNEQYF.